The next 23 T cell receptor beta chains were all read from a single sample in a study of blood T cell repertoires in COVID-19. Sequencing used immunoSEQ multiplex PCR; TCRdb keeps in-frame clones, though not all of them. The data hold approximately 150,000 clones, with around 85% observed a single time. Material: peripheral blood. These receptors all come from a woman in her seventies with acute or convalescent COVID-19.

The rearrangement links TRBV7-8 to TRBJ2-7, with D hard to call. Germline CDR1 and CDR2: SGHVS and FQNEAQ. The CDR3 consists of 14 residues. V was shortened by 1 base and J by 3 bases, with 10 bases between the two germline ends. The CDR3 DNA reads as TGTGCCAGCAGCTTAGGGGTACAGTACTACGAGCAGTACTTC. Translated: CASSLGVQYYEQYF.

This clone has just a few counts. Here the CDR3 DNA reads TGTGCCACCAGTGATTCAAGTAGGGCGGGGGGGAAAACTGAAGCTTTCTTT. As protein: CATSDSSRAGGKTEAFF. The chain joins TRBV24-1 to TRBJ1-1; maybe TRBD1 (5 bases). Germline CDR1 and CDR2: KGHDR and SFDVKD. Trimming removed 2 bases at V and 5 bases at J, with 20 bases between. The CDR3 is 17 amino acids.

A single count supports this clone. One end of the junction is discordant with germline, which a read error may explain. The chain carries TRBV5-1 and TRBJ2-7, with D possibly TRBD1 on 6 matching bases. The length of the CDR3 is 15 residues. From germline, CDR1 is SGHRS and CDR2 YFSETQ. Here the CDR3 DNA reads TGCGCCAGCAGCGTGTCCCCACAGAGTGACAGGATATACAACTTC. Translating it yields CASSVSPQSDRIYNF. Full variable domain (missing parts from reference TRBV5-1 and TRBJ2-7): KAGVTQTPRYLIKTRGQQVTLSCSPISGHRSVSWYQQTPGQGLQFLFEYFSETQRNKGNFPGRFSGRQFSNSRSEMNVSTLELGDSALYLCASSVSPQSDRIYNFGPGTRLTVT.

The chain is built from TRBV6-6 and TRBJ1-3, with D unclear. This CDR3 contains 12 residues. Germline CDR1 is MNHNY and CDR2 is SVGAGI (reference sequence). The ends were cut back, 3 bases at V and 4 bases at J, with 4 bases in the middle. The CDR3 region is CASSYPGNTIYF. Written as DNA, the CDR3 is TGTGCCAGCAGTTATCCGGGAAACACCATATATTTT.

This clone appeared a single time. The V gene is TRBV6-5, the J gene TRBJ1-2; TRBD1 aligns across 8 bases. This CDR3 is 15 amino acids long. Trimming at V came to 0 bases and at J to 2 bases, leaving 2 bases not matched to a gene. Germline assignment: CDR1 MNHEY and CDR2 SVGAGI. This CDR3 is CASSYSWTGNYGYTF. The CDR3 DNA sequence: TGTGCCAGCAGTTACTCTTGGACAGGGAACTATGGCTACACCTTC.

This clone appeared a single time. The genes are TRBV5-1 and TRBJ1-4, with TRBD1 matching over 8 bases. Germline V gene lookup returns CDR1 SGHRS and CDR2 YFSETQ. Trimming took 7 bases from V and 2 from J; bases not matched to a gene: 7. The CDR3 extends over 15 amino acids. CDR3: CASADRGDTNEKLFF. The CDR3 DNA sequence: TGCGCCAGCGCAGACAGGGGCGATACTAATGAAAAACTGTTTTTT. The full variable domain, completed using reference TRBV5-1 and TRBJ1-4, is KAGVTQTPRYLIKTRGQQVTLSCSPISGHRSVSWYQQTPGQGLQFLFEYFSETQRNKGNFPGRFSGRQFSNSRSEMNVSTLELGDSALYLCASADRGDTNEKLFFGSGTQLSVL.

This chain uses TRBV19 with TRBJ2-1, with 8 bases identical to TRBD2. The CDR3 contains 17 residues. CDR1 and CDR2 (germline): LNHDA, SQIVND (reference sequence). The V gene end was trimmed by 0 bases and the J gene end by 2 bases; junction bases not matched to a gene: 6. Written as DNA, the CDR3 is TGTGCCAGTAGTATAGATCATGCGGGAGGACCCTACAATGAGCAGTTCTTC. This encodes CASSIDHAGGPYNEQFF.

The J gene is TRBJ1-2, the V gene TRBV4-2, with D possibly being TRBD1 (5 bases). Germline V gene data show CDR1 as LGHNA and CDR2 as YNFKEQ. The V end lost 0 bases, the J end lost 4 bases, and 9 bases lay between the germline ends. This CDR3 comprises 14 residues. CDR3 in DNA: TGTGCCAGCAGCCAAGATACAGGAACCTATGGCTACACCTTC. Protein: CASSQDTGTYGYTF.

The genes are TRBV5-4 and TRBJ2-7; 7 nucleotides agree with TRBD1. The CDR3 has 14 residues. The V gene end was trimmed by 0 bases and the J gene end by 3 bases; junction bases not matched to a gene: 3. Germline V gives CDR1 SGHNT, CDR2 YYREEE (reference sequence). The CDR3 DNA is TGTGCCAGCAGCTTGGGGGGACAGATCTACGAGCAGTACTTC. Its protein product is CASSLGGQIYEQYF. Looking up the rest from reference TRBV5-4 and TRBJ2-7 gives the full variable domain: ETGVTQSPTHLIKTRGQQVTLRCSSQSGHNTVSWYQQALGQGPQFIFQYYREEENGRGNFPPRFSGLQFPNYSSELNVNALELDDSALYLCASSLGGQIYEQYFGPGTRLTVT.

V gene TRBV3-1 (or the pseudogene TRBV3-2) combines with J gene TRBJ2-7; D is perhaps TRBD1 (6 bases). The V and J ends lost 6 bases and 2 bases respectively, with 23 bases between them. CDR3 size: 17 residues. Germline CDR1 and CDR2: LGHDT and YNNKEL (reference sequence). The CDR3 DNA reads TGTGCCAGCAGTCGGACCTCCTCTGGTAGGGGGACCTACGAGCAGTACTTC. As protein: CASSRTSSGRGTYEQYF.

The chain uses TRBV19 and TRBJ2-7; possibly TRBD2 for D (6 bases). V lost 0 bases, J lost 3 bases, and 12 bases lay in between. This CDR3 is built from 15 residues. From germline, CDR1 is LNHDA and CDR2 SQIVND (reference sequence). CDR3 loop: CASSIDRSAGYEQYF. The DNA for the CDR3 is TGTGCCAGTAGTATAGATCGGTCAGCGGGCTACGAGCAGTACTTC.

The chain is built from TRBV28 and TRBJ2-2; maybe TRBD2 (5 bases). Looked up from germline, CDR1 is MDHEN and CDR2 is SYDVKM. The CDR3 covers 14 residues. Deletions cut 6 bases from V and 5 bases from J, with 13 bases between. CDR3 DNA: TGTGCCAGCAGACCGAAGGGAGTAACCGGGGAGCTGTTTTTT. It specifies CASRPKGVTGELFF. Based on the CDR3 plus reference TRBV28 and TRBJ2-2, the full variable domain is DVKVTQSSRYLVKRTGEKVFLECVQDMDHENMFWYRQDPGLGLRLIYFSYDVKMKEKGDIPEGYSVSREKKERFSLILESASTNQTSMYLCASRPKGVTGELFFGEGSRLTVL.

V is TRBV10-2 and J is TRBJ1-6; D is uncertain. V gave up 1 base and J gave up 6 bases, with 7 bases separating them. The germline CDR1 and CDR2 sequences are WSHSY and SAAADI. The CDR3 runs to 14 residues. The chain's CDR3 is CASSEFTVNSPLHF. Written as DNA, the CDR3 is TGCGCCAGCAGTGAGTTTACGGTTAATTCACCCCTCCACTTT.

The genes are TRBV14 and TRBJ2-7; 8 bases align to TRBD2. Germline loops: CDR1 SGHDN, CDR2 FVKESK. V dropped 6 bases and J dropped 6; count of bases not matched to a gene: 4. This CDR3 is 12 amino acids long. CDR3 sequence reads: CASRRTSGEQYF. The CDR3, as DNA: TGTGCCAGCAGACGCACTAGCGGCGAGCAGTACTTC.

The V and J genes are TRBV30 and TRBJ1-2; 11 nucleotides match TRBD1. The CDR3 is 13 amino acids. Germline lookup yields CDR1 GTSNPN and CDR2 SVGIG (reference sequence). V lost 5 bases, J lost 4 bases, and 3 bases stayed unmatched. For the CDR3, the DNA is TGTGCCTGGGAGGGACAGGGGGTCTATGGCTACACCTTC. Translated: CAWEGQGVYGYTF.

This chain joins TRBV28 and TRBJ2-5, with 14 bases lining up with TRBD2. The CDR3 loop spans 16 amino acids. Germline V gene sequence: CDR1 MDHEN, CDR2 SYDVKM. V lost 4 bases to trimming and J lost 5 bases; unmatched junction nucleotides: 6. The CDR3 region is CASSYGLAGGRETQYF. The CDR3 DNA reads TGTGCCAGCAGTTATGGACTAGCGGGAGGAAGGGAGACCCAGTACTTC.

This clone occurred a few times. CDR3 DNA: TGTGCCAGTAGTCTCGGGACTAGCGGGAGGGCCGTACAAGAGACCCAGTACTTC. Protein sequence: CASSLGTSGRAVQETQYF. This chain connects TRBV19 to TRBJ2-5, with 16 positions matching TRBD2. The CDR3 length is 18 residues. The germline V gene has CDR1 LNHDA and CDR2 SQIVND (reference sequence). Trimming at V came to 5 bases and at J to 2 bases, leaving 8 bases not matched to a gene.

The chain uses TRBV11-1 and TRBJ1-1, with a possible D match to TRBD1 (5 bases). Germline V gene lookup returns CDR1 SGHAT and CDR2 FQDESV (reference sequence). Trimming pared 4 bases from V and 1 base from J, leaving 7 bases between. The CDR3 is made up of 13 amino acids. CDR3 DNA: TGTGCCAGCAGCTCAGACAGGAACACTGAAGCTTTCTTT. Translation: CASSSDRNTEAFF.

This clone came up a few times. This sequence joins TRBV4-1 and TRBJ2-7; TRBD2 matches at 10 bases. V gave up 1 base and J gave up 1 base; unmatched junction bases: 4. CDR1 and CDR2 (germline): MGHRA, YSYEKL. The CDR3 is 16 amino acids. CDR3 protein: CASSQGQLAGSYEQYF. CDR3 bases: TGCGCCAGCAGCCAAGGGCAACTAGCGGGGTCCTACGAGCAGTACTTC.

This clone turned up a few times. The chain recombines TRBV7-2 with TRBJ2-5; tentative D call: TRBD1 (6 bases). Germline loops: CDR1 SGHTA, CDR2 FQGNSA. Trimming took off 4 bases at V and 9 bases at J, with 18 bases between the two ends. CDR3 size: 14 residues. The CDR3 DNA follows: TGTGCCAGCAGCTCAACCCGGGACACGAAGGCCCAGTACTTC. Protein product: CASSSTRDTKAQYF.

The rearrangement uses TRBV5-1 and TRBJ1-1; D ambiguous. Looked up from germline, CDR1 is SGHRS and CDR2 is YFSETQ. Deletions cut 0 bases from V and 1 base from J, with 4 bases between. The CDR3 loop spans 13 amino acids. This CDR3 is CASSLDTNTEAFF. CDR3 nucleotides: TGCGCCAGCAGCTTGGACACGAACACTGAAGCTTTCTTT.

This chain uses TRBV7-9 with TRBJ1-4; unclear D gene. Germline CDR1 is SEHNR and CDR2 is FQNEAQ (reference sequence). This CDR3 contains 18 residues. V gave up 4 bases and J gave up 0 bases, with 18 bases separating them. CDR3 region: CASSSRAGAETTNEKLFF. DNA of the CDR3: TGTGCCAGCAGCTCGAGGGCCGGTGCAGAAACAACTAATGAAAAACTGTTTTTT.

This clone appeared a single time. V is TRBV15 and J is TRBJ2-1; 9 bases are a match to TRBD2. This CDR3 spans 13 amino acids. J gave up 9 bases and V 0 bases, and 0 bases lay outside the gene matches. CDR1 and CDR2 (germline): LNHNV, YYDKDF (reference sequence). The CDR3 region has the DNA TGTGCCACCAGCAGAGATAGCGGGAGTGAGCAGTTCTTC. Translation gives CATSRDSGSEQFF.